Listed here are 10 T cell receptor beta chains from one sample, sequenced in a study of shared clonotypes between healthy human individuals. Positively selected for CCR7, the CD45RO-negative cells used as naive CD8 cells excluded terminally differentiated effector memory CD45RA+ cells. Clones were read by immunoSEQ multiplex PCR, and TCRdb kept only the in-frame ones, dropping some. This table holds 650,000 to 800,000 clones, about 91% found once. Sequenced material: naive CD8+ T cells sorted from blood. These TCRs come from a man aged 30 to 45 in good health.

The V gene is TRBV5-1, the J gene TRBJ1-1; D might be TRBD1 (5 bases). Germline loops: CDR1 SGHRS, CDR2 YFSETQ. Trimming stripped 7 bases from V and 4 bases from J, with 8 bases between. CDR3 length equals 11 residues. CDR3 amino acids: CASVGGTEAFF. The CDR3 DNA follows: TGCGCCAGCGTGGGGGGCACTGAAGCTTTCTTT.

This rearrangement joins TRBV27 to TRBJ2-7; D gene uncertain. Trimming removed 4 bases at V and 5 bases at J, with 12 bases between. Germline lookup yields CDR1 MNHEY and CDR2 SMNVEV (reference sequence). The CDR3 length is 13 residues. This chain's CDR3 is CASSYLGKDEQYF. The CDR3, as DNA: TGTGCCAGCAGTTATCTGGGCAAGGACGAGCAGTACTTC.

This chain connects TRBV7-2 to TRBJ2-7, with no clear D. This CDR3 has 13 amino acids. Germline lookup yields CDR1 SGHTA and CDR2 FQGNSA. V lost 5 bases and J 7 bases, leaving 15 bases between the germline ends. CDR3 region: CASSPGLTQEQYF. For the CDR3, the DNA is TGTGCCAGCAGCCCCGGCTTGACGCAAGAGCAGTACTTC.

This clone turned up a few times. The chain employs TRBV7-9 and TRBJ2-2; D is perhaps TRBD1 (5 bases). The CDR3 covers 15 residues. Trimming shortened V by 5 bases and J by 7 bases, and 17 bases separated the two germline ends. The germline V gene encodes CDR1 SEHNR and CDR2 FQNEAQ (reference sequence). The CDR3 sequence: CASSLVDMAGGELFF. The CDR3 DNA reads as TGTGCCAGCAGCCTAGTGGACATGGCTGGCGGGGAGCTGTTTTTT.

This chain links TRBV9 with TRBJ2-1; TRBD1 is a possible D gene (6 bases). V was trimmed by 0 bases and J by 0 bases, leaving 10 bases between them. CDR1 and CDR2 from the germline V gene are SGDLS and YYNGEE. The CDR3 totals 16 residues. The CDR3 is CASSVGGHLSYNEQFF. The CDR3 bases are TGTGCCAGCAGCGTAGGGGGACACCTCTCCTACAATGAGCAGTTCTTC.

The chain recombines TRBV7-9 with TRBJ2-1, with 9 positions matching TRBD2. The V segment lost 5 bases and the J segment 6 bases; nucleotides outside the gene matches: 14. This CDR3 is 17 amino acids long. CDR1 is SEHNR, CDR2 FQNEAQ, per germline (reference sequence). Here the CDR3 DNA reads TGTGCCAGCAGCCACCCCGCGGGACTAGCCTCTCCCAATGAGCAGTTCTTC. Translation: CASSHPAGLASPNEQFF.

This chain links TRBV9 with TRBJ2-7, with a weak D call TRBD1 (6 bases). Trimming took off 0 bases at V and 3 bases at J, with 16 bases between the two ends. Germline V CDR1 and CDR2: SGDLS, YYNGEE. The CDR3 covers 16 residues. CDR3 DNA sequence: TGTGCCAGCAGCGTAGCCTCTGGACAGCCTGTCTACGAGCAGTACTTC. It encodes CASSVASGQPVYEQYF.

This clone was counted ten times or more. This CDR3 is also generated by other DNA sequences in the sample. V and J are TRBV27 and TRBJ2-7, with a weak D call TRBD1 (6 bases). The V end was cut by 1 base, the J end by 3 bases, with 7 bases between. Germline V gene data show CDR1 as MNHEY and CDR2 as SMNVEV (reference sequence). The CDR3 runs to 13 residues. CDR3 DNA sequence: TGTGCCAGCAGTTTATACAGGGACTACGAGCAGTACTTC. It encodes CASSLYRDYEQYF.

A single count supports this clone. The chain employs TRBV5-1 and TRBJ2-1; 8 bases fit TRBD2. The CDR3 loop spans 16 amino acids. CDR1 is SGHRS and CDR2 is YFSETQ in the germline V gene. V dropped 3 bases and J dropped 5; count of bases not matched to a gene: 10. The CDR3 nucleotides are TGCGCCAGCAGCTCAGCCCTAGCGGGTCCGGACAATGAGCAGTTCTTC. Amino acids: CASSSALAGPDNEQFF. The complete variable domain, with remaining parts taken from reference TRBV5-1 and TRBJ2-1, reads KAGVTQTPRYLIKTRGQQVTLSCSPISGHRSVSWYQQTPGQGLQFLFEYFSETQRNKGNFPGRFSGRQFSNSRSEMNVSTLELGDSALYLCASSSALAGPDNEQFFGPGTRLTVL.

The gene calls are TRBV25-1 and TRBJ2-1; 11 nucleotides align to TRBD2. Trimming removed 3 bases from V and 8 bases from J; junction bases left unmatched: 9. This CDR3 has 16 residues. Per germline, CDR1 MGHDK and CDR2 SYGVNS. The CDR3 nucleotides read TGTGCCAGCAGTGATTCAGGGGGACTAGCGGCTTATGAGCAGTTCTTC. Translated: CASSDSGGLAAYEQFF.